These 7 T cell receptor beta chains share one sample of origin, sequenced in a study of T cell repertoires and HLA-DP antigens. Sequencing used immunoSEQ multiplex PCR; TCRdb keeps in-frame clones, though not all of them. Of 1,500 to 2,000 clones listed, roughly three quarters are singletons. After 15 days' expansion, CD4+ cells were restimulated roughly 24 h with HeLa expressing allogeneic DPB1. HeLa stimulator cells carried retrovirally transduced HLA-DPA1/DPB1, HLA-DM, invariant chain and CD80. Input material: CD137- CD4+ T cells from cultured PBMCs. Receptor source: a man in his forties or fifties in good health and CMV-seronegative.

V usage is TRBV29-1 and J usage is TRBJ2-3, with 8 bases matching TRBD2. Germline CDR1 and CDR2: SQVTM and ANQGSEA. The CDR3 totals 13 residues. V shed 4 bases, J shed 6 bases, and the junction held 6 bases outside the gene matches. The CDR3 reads CSVGERGRDTQYF. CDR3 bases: TGCAGCGTTGGAGAGCGCGGGAGGGATACGCAGTATTTT.

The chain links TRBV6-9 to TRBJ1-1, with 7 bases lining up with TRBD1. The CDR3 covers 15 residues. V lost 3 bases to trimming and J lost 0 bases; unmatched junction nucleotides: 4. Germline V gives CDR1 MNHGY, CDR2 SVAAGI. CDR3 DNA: TGTGCCAGCAGTTACGATGGGACAGTGAACACTGAAGCTTTCTTT. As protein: CASSYDGTVNTEAFF.

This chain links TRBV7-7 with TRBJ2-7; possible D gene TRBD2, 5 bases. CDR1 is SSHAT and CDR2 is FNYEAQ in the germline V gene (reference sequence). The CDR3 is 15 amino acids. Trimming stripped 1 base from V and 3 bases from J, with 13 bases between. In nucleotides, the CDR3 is TGTGCCAGCAGCTTAGGTGAGGCGGGCGGCTACGAGCAGTACTTC. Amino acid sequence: CASSLGEAGGYEQYF.

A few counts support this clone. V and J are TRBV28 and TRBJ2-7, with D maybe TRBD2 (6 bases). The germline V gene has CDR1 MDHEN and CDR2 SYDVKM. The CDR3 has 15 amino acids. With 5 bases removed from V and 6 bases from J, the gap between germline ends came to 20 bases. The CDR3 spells CASSGNNPGSVEQYF. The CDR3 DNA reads TGTGCCAGCAGTGGAAACAACCCCGGGAGTGTCGAGCAGTACTTC.

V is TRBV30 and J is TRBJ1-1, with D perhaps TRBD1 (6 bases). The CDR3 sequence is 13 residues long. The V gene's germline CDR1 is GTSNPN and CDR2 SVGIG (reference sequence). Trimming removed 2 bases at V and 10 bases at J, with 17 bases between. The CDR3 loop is CAWSKGHQPLAFF. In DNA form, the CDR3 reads TGTGCCTGGAGTAAGGGACATCAGCCATTAGCTTTCTTT.

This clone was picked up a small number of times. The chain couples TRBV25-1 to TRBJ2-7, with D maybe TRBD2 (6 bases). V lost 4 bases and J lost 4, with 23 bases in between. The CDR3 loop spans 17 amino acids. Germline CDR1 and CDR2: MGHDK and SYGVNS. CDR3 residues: CASSGNARGLLVYEQYF. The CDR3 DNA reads TGTGCCAGCAGTGGAAACGCCCGGGGACTTTTAGTGTACGAGCAGTACTTC.

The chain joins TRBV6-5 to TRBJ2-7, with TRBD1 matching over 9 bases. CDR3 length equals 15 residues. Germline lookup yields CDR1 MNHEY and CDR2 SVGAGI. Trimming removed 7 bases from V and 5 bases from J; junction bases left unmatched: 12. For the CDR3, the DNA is TGTGCCAGCATGAGTCCCGGGACAGGGTACCACGAGCAGTACTTC. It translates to CASMSPGTGYHEQYF.